The present T cell receptor beta chain was sequenced within a study of Ad26.COV2.S vaccination and SARS-CoV-2 variants. Method: immunoSEQ multiplex PCR; TCRdb's copy keeps in-frame clones and lacks some. The repertoire holds some 270,000 clones, roughly 85% seen once, with about 2.8% in the top ten. To note about this clone: Its antigen is unknown.

CDR3 length: 16 residues. CDR1 SGHTA and CDR2 FQGTGA come from the germline V gene. V was clipped by 4 bases and J by 4 bases, with 19 bases between them. Study results and limitations: In TCR breadth and depth analyses, total T cell responses may have been underestimated.

The treatment: some 19 received Ad26.COV2.S at low or high dose, single or two shots; roughly 5 received placebo; per-sample allocation not given. Day 63 following the first vaccine or placebo injection was when the samples were taken. The source is a person between 18 and 65 years old who received the Ad26.COV2.S COVID-19 vaccine or a placebo. The sample consisted of peripheral blood, taken in a trial of Ad26.COV2.S vaccine versus placebo. The rearrangement joins TRBV7-3 to TRBJ1-1; D may be TRBD1 (6 bases). CDR3 sequence reads: CASSSDGGGGLTEAFF. CDR3 bases: TGTGCCAGCAGCTCCGATGGAGGGGGAGGTCTCACTGAAGCTTTCTTT.